The 11 T cell receptor beta chains reported below all come from one sample, sequenced in a study of OX40 agonist ivuxolimab in advanced cancers. The data were produced by immunoSEQ multiplex PCR, yet TCRdb's version contains in-frame clones alone and is incomplete. This sample has tens of thousands of clones, with around 93% found just once. Sample: CD4+ or CD8+ T cells sorted from blood, taken in a trial of the OX40 agonist ivuxolimab. These receptors were obtained from an adult with an advanced solid tumor such as melanoma, head and neck, liver or kidney cancer.

This chain links TRBV29-1 with TRBJ2-7, with 8 bases matching TRBD1. CDR1 and CDR2 from the germline V gene are SQVTM and ANQGSEA. There are 14 residues in the CDR3. Unmatched junction bases numbered 6, after V lost 1 base and J lost 4 bases. DNA of the CDR3: TGCAGCGTTGAAGGGACAGGGAATAATTACGAGCAGTACTTC. Translation: CSVEGTGNNYEQYF.

The rearrangement joins TRBV27 to TRBJ2-7, with D possibly matching TRBD2 (6 bases). From germline, CDR1 is MNHEY and CDR2 SMNVEV (reference sequence). CDR3 size: 14 residues. Trimming shortened V by 7 bases and J by 2 bases, and 15 bases separated the two germline ends. The CDR3 DNA sequence: TGTGCCAGCATGGTCTTCGGGGGAACCTACGAGCAGTACTTC. This translates into CASMVFGGTYEQYF.

The J gene is TRBJ2-7, the V gene TRBV21-1; the listed D gene, TRBD2, was not tested against the DNA. TRBV21-1 is a documented pseudogene. The CDR3 is made up of 15 amino acids. CDR3 amino acids: CASVPEGMSSYEQYF. CDR3 in DNA: TGTGCCAGCGTACCTGAGGGCATGAGCTCCTACGAGCAGTACTTC.

This chain links TRBV18 with TRBJ2-3; D is perhaps TRBD2 (6 bases). V was shortened by 0 bases and J by 5 bases, with 15 bases between the two germline ends. The CDR3 consists of 16 residues. Germline V lookup: CDR1 KGHSH, CDR2 LQKENI. DNA of the CDR3: TGTGCCAGCTCACCACCTCTGGGGGGACCCAAAGATACGCAGTATTTT. This gives the protein CASSPPLGGPKDTQYF.

V usage is TRBV10-2 and J usage is TRBJ2-7; D is perhaps TRBD1 (6 bases). Germline values: CDR1 WSHSY, CDR2 SAAADI. Trimming left V 3 bases short and J 3 bases short, with 12 bases between. The CDR3 extends over 14 amino acids. CDR3: CASSDRGFGYEQYF. CDR3 bases: TGCGCCAGCAGTGACAGGGGATTCGGCTACGAGCAGTACTTC.

The rearrangement joins TRBV27 to TRBJ2-7; 11 bases align to TRBD2. Trimming cost V 3 bases and J 2 bases; bases outside gene matches: 0. This CDR3 has 14 amino acids. Germline values: CDR1 MNHEY, CDR2 SMNVEV (reference sequence). CDR3 in amino acids: CASSFSGGAYEQYF. CDR3 bases: TGTGCCAGCAGTTTTAGCGGGGGGGCCTACGAGCAGTACTTC.

This clone was counted only a few times. This chain connects TRBV7-6 to TRBJ2-7; a weak D match, TRBD2 (5 bases). Germline CDR1 SGHVS, CDR2 FNYEAQ. The CDR3 extends over 13 amino acids. The V gene lost 8 bases and the J gene lost 1 base, with 12 bases spanning the gap. The CDR3 spells CASGAGGSYEQYF. Written as DNA, the CDR3 is TGTGCCAGCGGCGCGGGTGGGTCCTACGAGCAGTACTTC.

The rearrangement joins TRBV5-2 to TRBJ1-1. TRBV5-2 is an annotated pseudogene. CDR3 length: 13 amino acids. CDR3 amino acids: CASSFSGNTEAFF. CDR3 bases: TGTGCCAGCAGCTTCTCGGGGAACACTGAAGCTTTCTTT.

Remarks on this clone: Relative to the germline gene, one junction end is altered; a read error may explain this. The chain combines TRBV7-7 with TRBJ2-1; 8 bases agree with TRBD2. This CDR3 contains 15 residues. Germline CDR1 reads SSHAT; CDR2 reads FNYEAQ (reference sequence). The CDR3 sequence: CASSLGLAGYNEQFF. In DNA, the CDR3 is TGTGCTAGCAGCTTAGGTCTAGCGGGTTACAATGAGCAGTTCTTC.

The gene calls are TRBV19 and TRBJ2-1; D is ambiguous. The ends were cut back, 3 bases at V and 1 base at J, with 7 bases in the middle. The CDR3 sequence is 14 residues long. CDR1 is LNHDA, CDR2 SQIVND, per germline (reference sequence). The CDR3 DNA reads TGTGCCAGTAGTATCGCGGATTCCTACAATGAGCAGTTCTTC. Translation: CASSIADSYNEQFF.

This chain links TRBV19 with TRBJ1-2; TRBD1 agrees at 10 bases. J gave up 5 bases and V 5 bases, and 8 bases lay outside the gene matches. The germline CDR1 and CDR2 sequences are LNHDA and SQIVND (reference sequence). The CDR3 loop spans 15 amino acids. The CDR3 bases are TGTGCCAGTAGTGAGGGGGGACAGGGGACGTATGGCTACACCTTC. This codes for CASSEGGQGTYGYTF.